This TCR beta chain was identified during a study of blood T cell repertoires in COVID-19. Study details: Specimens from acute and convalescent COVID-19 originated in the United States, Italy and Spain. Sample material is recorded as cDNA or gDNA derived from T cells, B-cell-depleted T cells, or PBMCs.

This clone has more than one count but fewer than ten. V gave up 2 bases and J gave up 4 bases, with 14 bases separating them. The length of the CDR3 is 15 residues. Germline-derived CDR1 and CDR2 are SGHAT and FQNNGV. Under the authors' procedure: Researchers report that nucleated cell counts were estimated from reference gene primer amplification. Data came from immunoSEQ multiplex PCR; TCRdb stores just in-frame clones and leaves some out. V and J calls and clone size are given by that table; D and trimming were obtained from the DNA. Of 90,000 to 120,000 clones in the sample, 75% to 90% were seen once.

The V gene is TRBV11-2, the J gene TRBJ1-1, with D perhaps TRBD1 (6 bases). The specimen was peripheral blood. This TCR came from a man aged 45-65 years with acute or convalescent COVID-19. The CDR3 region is CASSLNRAHGTEAFF. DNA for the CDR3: TGTGCCAGCAGCTTAAACAGGGCCCATGGCACTGAAGCTTTCTTT.